These T cell receptor beta chains were read from a single sample in a study of shared clonotypes between healthy human individuals. Here immunoSEQ multiplex PCR was the method, and the copy in TCRdb shows in-frame clones only, minus some. Here the sample spans approximately 340,000 clones, about 74% being singletons. The sequenced material came from memory CD4+ T cells sorted from blood. The receptors shown here come from a man aged 30-40 years in good health. Each CDR3 is given with its conserved first and last residue. The D gene is left open where the match is weak. Clone size, where shown, is once, few, many, or a class for clones that have expanded.

J	D	size	V	DNA	CDR3
TRBJ1-5	.	.	TRBV18	TGTGCCAGCTCGCCCCAGGGTAGCAATCAGCCCCAGCATTTT	CASSPQGSNQPQHF
TRBJ2-1	.	.	TRBV6-4	TGTGCCAGCCCCGAAGGACCGCCGACCTACAATGAGCAGTTCTTC	CASPEGPPTYNEQFF
TRBJ2-5	TRBD2	.	TRBV9	TGTGCCAGCAGCGTAGGGATAGCGGGAAAGGGGGAGACCCAGTACTTC	CASSVGIAGKGETQYF
TRBJ2-1	TRBD2	.	TRBV29-1	TGCAGCGCTATCAGAGCGGGAGGGGATCACAATGAGCAGTTCTTC	CSAIRAGGDHNEQFF
TRBJ2-3	.	few	TRBV4-2	TGTGCCAGCAGCCAAGATGTGGAAGATACGCAGTATTTT	CASSQDVEDTQYF
TRBJ1-1	.	.	TRBV7-8	TGTGCCAGCAGCCCCCGGGCCTCCGGTATGAACACTGAAGCTTTCTTT	CASSPRASGMNTEAFF
TRBJ2-3	.	.	TRBV29-1	TGCAGCGTTGAATGGGTAGATACGCAGTATTTT	CSVEWVDTQYF
TRBJ1-1	.	.	TRBV5-6	TGTGCCAGCAGCTTGTTTTACAGCGACCCTGAAGCTTTCTTT	CASSLFYSDPEAFF
TRBJ2-1	TRBD2	.	TRBV5-8	TGTGCCAGCAGTAACCGGGACTACGCGGTAAATGAGCAGTTCTTC	CASSNRDYAVNEQFF
TRBJ2-2	.	few	TRBV9	TGTGCCAGCAGCGCCCACGTGGAGACCGGGGAGCTGTTTTTT	CASSAHVETGELFF
TRBJ2-7	TRBD1	.	TRBV6-1	TGTGCCAGCAGGGAGGGACAGGCCCTAGGGGAGCAGTACTTC	CASREGQALGEQYF
TRBJ2-7	.	.	TRBV6-1	TGTGCCAGCAGTTTCGACGGCGAACTGGGGGACGAGCAGTACTTC	CASSFDGELGDEQYF
TRBJ1-5	.	once	TRBV5-1	TGCGCCAGCAGCTTGGGTGGGCAGCCGCATCAGCCCCAGCATTTT	CASSLGGQPHQPQHF
TRBJ1-5	.	.	TRBV28	TGTGCCAGCAGTCAGGGTGGTCAGCCCCAGCATTTT	CASSQGGQPQHF
TRBJ2-3	TRBD2	.	TRBV2	TGTGCCAGCATCCGGGAAGGCGGGAGGGCCGTAGATACGCAGTATTTT	CASIREGGRAVDTQYF
TRBJ2-1	.	.	TRBV11-3	TGTGCCAGCAGCCCGAACTCGGCGGCCTCCTACAATGAGCAGTTCTTC	CASSPNSAASYNEQFF
TRBJ1-5	.	many	TRBV15	TGTGCCACCAGCAAACAGAAATCCGCCCATAGCAATCAGCCCCAGCATTTT	CATSKQKSAHSNQPQHF
TRBJ2-1	TRBD2	once	TRBV29-1	TGCAGCGTCCGGCGGGGGGCCGCCCTCTCCTACAATGAGCAGTTCTTC	CSVRRGAALSYNEQFF
TRBJ1-2	TRBD1	few	TRBV4-2	TGTGCCAGCAGCCAAACAGGGGAAGGTAACTATGGCTACACCTTC	CASSQTGEGNYGYTF
TRBJ2-2	.	few	TRBV11-3	TGTGCCAGCAGCGACCGGACAGGACGGGGGGGCAACACCGGGGAGCTGTTTTTT	CASSDRTGRGGNTGELFF
TRBJ1-2	.	.	TRBV19	TGTGCCAGTAGTGACGCTGGACACGTTAACTATGGCTACACCTTC	CASSDAGHVNYGYTF
TRBJ2-7	.	.	TRBV2	TGTGCCAGCAGTGAAACTTTCCAGGGGCGGAACGAGCAGTACTTC	CASSETFQGRNEQYF
TRBJ1-3	.	few	TRBV2	TGTGCCAGCAGCGGAGGGATCGGAAACACCATATATTTT	CASSGGIGNTIYF
TRBJ2-3	.	.	TRBV5-6	TGTGCCAGCAGCTTGGATGGTCGACTACCTAGCACAGATACGCAGTATTTT	CASSLDGRLPSTDTQYF
TRBJ1-1	.	.	TRBV18	TGTGCCAGCTCGTGGGGTGGGACTGAAGCTTTCTTT	CASSWGGTEAFF
TRBJ2-7	TRBD1	once	TRBV6-1	TGTGCCAGCAGTGGACCGGGACAGGGGGCACGGCAGTACTTC	CASSGPGQGARQYF
TRBJ1-4	.	.	TRBV6-1	TGTGCCAGCAGTGAAAAGATCGAACAGGTTAATGAAAAACTGTTTTTT	CASSEKIEQVNEKLFF
TRBJ1-4	.	.	TRBV4-1	TGCGCCAGCAGCCAAGTGGTAGGGTCAACTAATGAAAAACTGTTTTTT	CASSQVVGSTNEKLFF
TRBJ1-1	TRBD1	.	TRBV4-2	TGTGCCAGCAGCCAACGACAGGGGGCTAACACTGAAGCTTTCTTT	CASSQRQGANTEAFF
TRBJ1-3	TRBD1	.	TRBV9	TGTGCCAGCAGCGTAGAGGGACAGGGTTCTGGAAACACCATATATTTT	CASSVEGQGSGNTIYF
TRBJ2-2	.	.	TRBV6-1	TGTGCCAGCATTACAATAACAGGGTTTTCCGGGGAGCTGTTTTTT	CASITITGFSGELFF
TRBJ1-1	TRBD1	.	TRBV11-2	TGTGCCAGCAGCTTTGGGCAGGGGGCGTTTAACACTGAAGCTTTCTTT	CASSFGQGAFNTEAFF
TRBJ2-1	TRBD2	.	TRBV18	TGTGCCAGCTCATCGTGGCGGGAGTCGGATGAGCAGTTCTTC	CASSSWRESDEQFF
TRBJ2-7	.	few	TRBV5-1	TGCGCCAGCAGCCCGGATAGCCTCGAGCAGTACTTC	CASSPDSLEQYF
TRBJ2-3	.	.	TRBV4-1	TGCGCCAGCAGCCAAGCCCCTCATGGGCAGACAGATACGCAGTATTTT	CASSQAPHGQTDTQYF
TRBJ1-4	.	.	TRBV4-1	TGCGCCAGCACCCTATGGGCAGGGGCTAATGAAAAACTGTTTTTT	CASTLWAGANEKLFF
TRBJ2-3	.	.	TRBV4-1	TGCGCCAGCAGCAACGGACTAATCAGCACAGATACGCAGTATTTT	CASSNGLISTDTQYF
TRBJ2-2	.	.	TRBV7-8	TGTGCCAGCAGCTTAGTGGGGACTCAAAACACCGGGGAGCTGTTTTTT	CASSLVGTQNTGELFF
TRBJ2-5	TRBD2	.	TRBV5-1	TGCGCCAGCAGCTTAGGACTAGCGGGGATGGTCCAAGAGACCCAGTACTTC	CASSLGLAGMVQETQYF
TRBJ2-2	.	.	TRBV29-1	TGCAGCGCCCCAAAGACTGGGAACACCGGGGAGCTGTTTTTT	CSAPKTGNTGELFF
TRBJ1-2	TRBD1	.	TRBV27	TGTGCCAGCAGTCTTCACTCAGGGGGTACTGGCTACACCTTC	CASSLHSGGTGYTF
TRBJ2-6	.	.	TRBV13	TGTGCCAGCAGCTTAGACCGGAGCTCTGGGGCCAACGTCCTGACTTTC	CASSLDRSSGANVLTF
TRBJ1-1	.	.	TRBV15	TGTGCCACCAGCAGGCAGGGGAACACTGAAGCTTTCTTT	CATSRQGNTEAFF
TRBJ2-5	.	.	TRBV14	TGTGCCAGCAGCCAAGTCGGGCTTCAAGAGACCCAGTACTTC	CASSQVGLQETQYF
TRBJ2-3	.	.	TRBV5-6	TGTGCCAGCAGCCAAGCCTGGGCGACTCACTCAGATACGCAGTATTTT	CASSQAWATHSDTQYF
TRBJ1-1	.	.	TRBV10-3	TGTGCCATCAGTGAGCGGGGCACTGAAGCTTTCTTT	CAISERGTEAFF
TRBJ2-1	TRBD2	.	TRBV6-5	TGTGCCAGCGGTAGTCTAGCGGGATTTTACAATGAGCAGTTCTTC	CASGSLAGFYNEQFF
TRBJ2-7	.	.	TRBV6-6	TGTGCCAGCAGGTCCGGTGGGTCCTACGAGCAGTACTTC	CASRSGGSYEQYF
TRBJ2-6	.	.	TRBV25-1	TGTGCCAGCAGTGAGGATACCTCTGGGGCCAACGTCCTGACTTTC	CASSEDTSGANVLTF
TRBJ2-5	.	once	TRBV6-1	TGTGCCAGCACCCCGAAGGCGGAGACCCAGTACTTC	CASTPKAETQYF
TRBJ1-1	.	once	TRBV11-2	TGTGCCAGCAGCTTAGATAAGGCCCAGCTCGAGGTAAAAGCTTTCTTT	CASSLDKAQLEVKAFF
TRBJ2-1	.	.	TRBV14	TGTGCCAGCAGTCCAGTGGGGACTCCAGCGAATGAGCAGTTCTTC	CASSPVGTPANEQFF
TRBJ2-2	.	.	TRBV21-1	TGTGCCAGCAGCAAAGTAGGGGCCCCCTTTCTAGCTTCCGGGGAGCTGTTTTTT	CASSKVGAPFLASGELFF
TRBJ2-7	.	.	TRBV7-2	TGTGCCAGCAGCTTAAACCCCCTGGCAGGCCGGTCCTACGAGCAGTACTTC	CASSLNPLAGRSYEQYF
TRBJ2-7	.	.	TRBV6-1	TGTGCCAGCAGTGAAATTCGGGTTACAACCTACGAGCAGTACTTC	CASSEIRVTTYEQYF
TRBJ1-5	TRBD1	.	TRBV5-1	TGCGCCAGCAGCTTGGGCACAGGGGTGGCCAATCAGTCCCAGCATTTT	CASSLGTGVANQSQHF
TRBJ2-4	.	many	TRBV4-2	TGTGCCAGCAGCGAGCAGGGTGGACTAGCCAAAAACATTCAGTACTTC	CASSEQGGLAKNIQYF
TRBJ2-1	.	.	TRBV7-9	TGTGCCAGCAGCTTAGACCAAGAGCAGTTCTTC	CASSLDQEQFF